One sample yielded the 15 T cell receptor beta chains listed below, sequenced in a study of TIL therapy for anti-PD-1-resistant metastatic lung cancer. This was the immunoSEQ v3 assay. Assay: immunoSEQ multiplex PCR; the TCRdb copy retains only in-frame clones and omits some. The sample lists approximately 45,000 clones, 79% occurring once. The time point denotes: pre-treatment sample, taken before nivolumab and TIL therapy. Sequenced material: blood, taken at baseline. Receptors were obtained from a man aged 65 to 79 with non-small cell lung cancer.

The chain combines TRBV14 with TRBJ1-6, with D possibly TRBD1 on 5 matching bases. In germline, CDR1 is SGHDN, CDR2 FVKESK. This CDR3 contains 15 residues. Deletions cut 0 bases from V and 10 bases from J, with 13 bases between. CDR3 bases: TGTGCCAGCAGCCAAGATTTCCAGGGAATATCACCCCTCCACTTT. Protein: CASSQDFQGISPLHF.

By share, this clone ranks as medium-sized. The J gene is TRBJ2-3, the V gene TRBV6-5, with D possibly called TRBD1 or TRBD2 (5 bases each). Looked up from germline, CDR1 is MNHEY and CDR2 is SVGAGI. The CDR3 is 15 residues long. V was pared by 5 bases and J by 1 base, with 13 bases between. CDR3 in amino acids: CASSREGTGTDTQYF. The CDR3, as DNA: TGTGCCAGCAGTCGTGAGGGGACGGGCACAGATACGCAGTATTTT.

J is TRBJ2-3 and V is TRBV5-1, with 10 bases lining up with TRBD2. This CDR3 comprises 16 residues. Germline lookup yields CDR1 SGHRS and CDR2 YFSETQ. Losses at the gene ends were 4 bases for V and 5 bases for J; bases not matched to a gene: 10. The CDR3 spells CASSLWTSGGGDTQYF. The CDR3 nucleotides are TGCGCCAGCAGCCTATGGACTAGCGGAGGGGGAGATACGCAGTATTTT.

V gene TRBV5-1 combines with J gene TRBJ2-7; tentatively, D is TRBD1 (6 bases). V dropped 1 base and J dropped 7 bases, with 15 bases sitting between them. This CDR3 comprises 14 residues. Looked up from germline, CDR1 is SGHRS and CDR2 is YFSETQ. The CDR3 sequence is CASSLSSRGSEQYF. CDR3 nucleotides: TGCGCCAGCAGCTTGTCCTCCAGGGGCTCAGAGCAGTACTTC.

The rearrangement links TRBV2 to TRBJ2-7; D may be TRBD1 (6 bases). The length of the CDR3 is 12 residues. V lost 2 bases to trimming and J lost 5 bases, with 7 bases between them. Germline V gene lookup returns CDR1 SNHLY and CDR2 FYNNEI. The CDR3 reads CASSEQGNEQYF. The CDR3 DNA reads TGTGCCAGCAGTGAACAGGGGAACGAGCAGTACTTC.

With respect to this clone: The junction shows a germline mismatch at one end, possibly a read error. This chain links TRBV19 with TRBJ2-4; 7 bases are shared with TRBD1. There are 10 residues in the CDR3. CDR1 is LNHDA, CDR2 SQIVND, per germline (reference sequence). The CDR3 region has the DNA TGTGCCAGTAGTAGGGACAGCACACACTTC. As protein: CASSRDSTHF.

A single count supports this clone. The chain recombines TRBV5-1 with TRBJ2-1, with a possible D match to TRBD2 (6 bases). The CDR3 length is 16 residues. Per germline, CDR1 SGHRS and CDR2 YFSETQ. V was cut by 0 bases and J by 0 bases, with 10 bases left in between. CDR3: CASSLDGGSSYNEQFF. In nucleotides, the CDR3 is TGCGCCAGCAGCTTGGATGGGGGGAGCTCCTACAATGAGCAGTTCTTC.

V and J are TRBV11-2 and TRBJ2-7; the D is unclear. The CDR3 runs 12 residues. Germline lookup yields CDR1 SGHAT and CDR2 FQNNGV. V lost 5 bases and J lost 3, with 8 bases in between. CDR3: CASSLTSYEQYF. DNA of the CDR3: TGTGCCAGCAGCCTCACAAGCTACGAGCAGTACTTC.

This rearrangement joins TRBV7-6 to TRBJ2-1; 14 nucleotides agree with TRBD2. The CDR3 loop spans 17 amino acids. The V segment lost 5 bases and the J segment 8 bases; nucleotides outside the gene matches: 11. Germline CDR1 reads SGHVS; CDR2 reads FNYEAQ. CDR3 nucleotide sequence: TGTGCCAGCAGCCGAACCGGGACTAGCGGGAGATACGATGAGCAGTTCTTC. This translates into CASSRTGTSGRYDEQFF.

The chain is built from TRBV11-2 and TRBJ1-1; D is undetermined. CDR3 length equals 12 residues. The germline gives CDR1 SGHAT, CDR2 FQNNGV. With 4 bases removed from V and 2 bases from J, the gap between germline ends came to 5 bases. CDR3 protein: CASSSSNTEAFF. In DNA, the CDR3 is TGTGCCAGCAGCTCCAGTAACACTGAAGCTTTCTTT.

The rearrangement joins TRBV11-2 to TRBJ1-5; 8 bases match TRBD1. Trimming removed 4 bases from V and 4 bases from J; junction bases left unmatched: 6. The germline gives CDR1 SGHAT, CDR2 FQNNGV. The CDR3 is 15 residues long. In DNA form, the CDR3 reads TGTGCCAGCAGCTCGTCCGGGACAGGTAATCAGCCCCAGCATTTT. It specifies CASSSSGTGNQPQHF.

The chain recombines TRBV15 with TRBJ2-3; either TRBD1 or TRBD2 may supply D (5 bases each). Trimming pared 1 base from V and 5 bases from J, leaving 19 bases between. This CDR3 region has 17 residues. Germline V gene data show CDR1 as LNHNV and CDR2 as YYDKDF (reference sequence). The DNA for the CDR3 is TGTGCCACCAGCAGAGTCTCAGGGACCTACAAGGGAGATACGCAGTATTTT. It translates to CATSRVSGTYKGDTQYF.

This clone has only a few counts. V and J are TRBV5-4 and TRBJ2-6; D may be TRBD1 (6 bases). CDR3 length equals 15 residues. Germline V gene data show CDR1 as SGHNT and CDR2 as YYREEE (reference sequence). Between the trimmed V and J ends, which lost 2 bases and 0 bases, there was a span of 6 bases. CDR3 region: CASSLGGSGANVLTF. The DNA of the CDR3 is TGTGCCAGCAGCTTAGGGGGCTCTGGGGCCAACGTCCTGACTTTC.

The chain has TRBV30 and TRBJ2-7; TRBD2 aligns across 9 bases. Per the germline V gene, CDR1 is GTSNPN and CDR2 is SVGIG (reference sequence). With V trimmed by 0 bases and J by 6 bases, 9 bases remained unmatched. CDR3 length equals 15 residues. The CDR3 reads CAWSVQGAGGGEQYF. The DNA of the CDR3 is TGTGCCTGGAGTGTACAAGGAGCGGGAGGCGGCGAGCAGTACTTC.

The J gene is TRBJ1-1, the V gene TRBV5-1; 7 nucleotides line up with TRBD1. There are 18 residues in the CDR3. V trimming: 4 bases; J trimming: 0 bases; junction bases outside the gene matches: 15. The germline gives CDR1 SGHRS, CDR2 YFSETQ. The CDR3 sequence: CASSVGQIDRVMNTEAFF. CDR3 in DNA: TGCGCCAGCAGCGTGGGACAGATAGACAGGGTAATGAACACTGAAGCTTTCTTT.